The 17 T cell receptor beta chains reported below all come from one sample, sequenced in a study of CD8 T cells in ankylosing spondylitis (dated by TCRdb to about 2017). Receptor amplification or capture employed 5' RACE. Sequencing instrument: Illumina HiSeq 2500. TCRdb handled the public reads itself, with Q25 trimming in fastp and clone calling in MiXCR, and kept productive beta chains. CDR3 protein sequences are deduplicated, and each keeps its most common genes and DNA. The sample table records 250,000 to 300,000 distinct CDR3 sequences; roughly 20% of these occur just once. Roughly 7.4% of the sample is in the top ten clones. Sequences were obtained from blood, either unsorted or a sorted T cell fraction (not recorded which). Receptors were obtained from a male donor with ankylosing spondylitis or in good health (not recorded which).

The rearrangement links TRBV11-2 to TRBJ2-5, with D unresolved. The CDR3 has 12 amino acids. From germline, CDR1 is SGHAT and CDR2 FQNNGV. The V and J ends lost 5 bases and 4 bases respectively, with 8 bases between them. The CDR3 region has the DNA TGTGCCAGCAGCCCGGTCACAGAGACCCAGTACTTC. This sequence encodes CASSPVTETQYF.

This clonotype was picked up a small number of times. CDR3 nucleotides: TGTGCCAGCAGTACAGGGACACGTAGCAATCAGCCCCAGCATTTT. The encoded protein is CASSTGTRSNQPQHF. The rearrangement uses TRBV28 and TRBJ1-5, with D tentatively TRBD1 (6 bases). CDR3 length equals 15 residues. V was trimmed by 5 bases and J by 0 bases, leaving 11 bases between them. Germline CDR1 and CDR2: MDHEN and SYDVKM.

This clonotype was found many times. The chain recombines TRBV12-3 or TRBV12-4 with TRBJ1-5; possibly TRBD1 for D (5 bases). This CDR3 spans 14 amino acids. Deletions cut 3 bases from V and 3 bases from J, with 9 bases between. CDR3 residues: CASSLAGDNQPQHF. In DNA form, the CDR3 reads TGTGCCAGCAGTTTGGCGGGGGACAATCAGCCCCAGCATTTT.

The chain carries TRBV29-1 and TRBJ2-6; D possibly uses TRBD1 or TRBD2 (6 bases each). Germline assignment: CDR1 SQVTM and CDR2 ANQGSEA. Trimming removed 3 bases from V and 0 bases from J, with 15 bases in between. The CDR3 has 17 amino acids. The CDR3 DNA reads as TGCAGCGTTGAGATCACGGGGGCCCTCTCTGGGGCCAACGTCCTGACTTTC. It translates to CSVEITGALSGANVLTF.

Ten or more counts support this clonotype. This chain links TRBV20-1 with TRBJ2-3, with no clear D. The CDR3 has 14 amino acids. Trimming stripped 1 base from V and 3 bases from J, with 11 bases between. CDR1 DFQATT and CDR2 SNEGSKA come from the germline V gene (reference sequence). CDR3 sequence reads: CSARAVASTDTQYF. As DNA, the CDR3 is TGCAGTGCTAGAGCGGTGGCTTCTACAGATACGCAGTATTTT.

For the CDR3, the DNA is TGTGCCAGCAAAGAGGGAGTTGTGAACACCGGGGAGCTGTTTTTT. This gives the protein CASKEGVVNTGELFF. The chain couples TRBV5-5 to TRBJ2-2; possibly TRBD2 for D (5 bases). This CDR3 has 15 amino acids. Between the trimmed V and J ends, which lost 6 bases and 1 base, there was a span of 13 bases. Germline CDR1 is SGHKS and CDR2 is YYEKEE (reference sequence).

The chain employs TRBV7-2 and TRBJ1-3; D unresolved. V lost 0 bases, J lost 0 bases, and 9 bases lay in between. There are 16 residues in the CDR3. CDR1 and CDR2 from the germline V gene are SGHTA and FQGNSA. The CDR3 sequence: CASSLAGLNSGNTIYF. CDR3 DNA sequence: TGTGCCAGCAGCTTAGCCGGGCTGAACTCTGGAAACACCATATATTTT.

The CDR3 loop reads CASSVLGSPLHF. CDR3 bases: TGTGCCAGCAGCGTATTGGGTTCACCCCTCCACTTT. The gene calls are TRBV9 and TRBJ1-6; D unclear. The CDR3 is made up of 12 amino acids. Trimming took off 1 base at V and 9 bases at J, with 5 bases between the two ends. Germline loops: CDR1 SGDLS, CDR2 YYNGEE.

Only a few counts were recorded for this clonotype. The V call is TRBV11-2, the J call TRBJ2-7; D perhaps matches TRBD1 (6 bases). Between the trimmed V and J ends, which lost 3 bases and 2 bases, there was a span of 11 bases. Germline V gene data show CDR1 as SGHAT and CDR2 as FQNNGV. The CDR3 sequence is 14 residues long. The CDR3 is CASSFLDRPYEQYV. CDR3 DNA: TGTGCCAGCAGCTTTCTGGACAGACCCTACGAGCAGTACGTC.

This clonotype has just a few counts. This chain joins TRBV12-3 or TRBV12-4 and TRBJ2-1; 7 bases align to TRBD1. J lost 7 bases, V lost 7 bases, and 13 bases had no gene match. This CDR3 region has 15 residues. The CDR3 sequence is CASIPRGHGGNEQFF. The CDR3 nucleotides are TGTGCCAGCATCCCAAGGGGGCATGGTGGGAATGAGCAGTTCTTC.

At least ten counts were recorded for this clonotype. DNA of the CDR3: TGCAGTGCTAGAGATATAGCGGGGTCTCCAGATACGCAGTATTTT. Protein: CSARDIAGSPDTQYF. The chain employs TRBV20-1 and TRBJ2-3; 8 bases align to TRBD2. Germline lookup yields CDR1 DFQATT and CDR2 SNEGSKA (reference sequence). With V trimmed by 0 bases and J by 4 bases, 6 bases remained unmatched. The CDR3 runs 15 residues.

V and J are TRBV6-1 and TRBJ2-2, with D unclear. Germline V CDR1 and CDR2: MNHNS, SASEGT. CDR3 length equals 14 residues. Between the trimmed V and J ends, which lost 1 base and 7 bases, there was a span of 10 bases. CDR3 protein: CASSEGWQIGELFF. The CDR3 bases are TGTGCCAGCAGTGAAGGGTGGCAAATCGGGGAGCTGTTTTTT.

In its sample, this clonotype was seen a few times. The chain links TRBV25-1 to TRBJ2-3, with D possibly being TRBD1 or TRBD2 (5 bases each). Trimming cost V 2 bases and J 6 bases, with 15 bases left between them. CDR1 MGHDK and CDR2 SYGVNS come from the germline V gene. The CDR3 length is 15 residues. CDR3 residues: CASSETGALRDTQYF. The CDR3 region has the DNA TGTGCCAGCAGTGAAACCGGGGCCCTCAGGGATACGCAGTATTTT.

This clonotype came up many times. The chain combines TRBV5-1 with TRBJ2-1; a possible D gene is TRBD1 (5 bases). Germline CDR1 is SGHRS and CDR2 is YFSETQ. The CDR3 loop spans 14 amino acids. Trimming removed 4 bases from V and 8 bases from J, with 16 bases in between. CDR3: CASSRQSSSDEQFF. The CDR3 nucleotides are TGCGCCAGCAGCAGACAGAGTAGCTCTGATGAGCAGTTCTTC.

This chain joins TRBV7-8 and TRBJ1-2, with TRBD1 as a possible D gene (5 bases). There are 12 residues in the CDR3. V lost 2 bases, J lost 6 bases, and 7 bases lay in between. The germline V gene encodes CDR1 SGHVS and CDR2 FQNEAQ. The CDR3 DNA is TGTGCCAGCAGCTTATCCAGGGATGGCTACACCTTC. It encodes CASSLSRDGYTF.

This clonotype was seen at least ten times. This chain joins TRBV5-1 and TRBJ2-2, with D tentatively TRBD1 (5 bases). Trimming shortened V by 0 bases and J by 7 bases, and 19 bases separated the two germline ends. The germline gives CDR1 SGHRS, CDR2 YFSETQ. There are 17 residues in the CDR3. CDR3 nucleotides: TGCGCCAGCAGCTTGGCCCAGGGCCGAGTTAGTGTCGGGGAGCTGTTTTTT. Protein product: CASSLAQGRVSVGELFF. Full variable domain (missing parts from reference TRBV5-1 and TRBJ2-2): KAGVTQTPRYLIKTRGQQVTLSCSPISGHRSVSWYQQTPGQGLQFLFEYFSETQRNKGNFPGRFSGRQFSNSRSEMNVSTLELGDSALYLCASSLAQGRVSVGELFFGEGSRLTVL.

The V and J genes are TRBV12-5 and TRBJ2-3; 10 bases map to TRBD2. V trimming: 8 bases; J trimming: 3 bases; junction bases outside the gene matches: 5. Germline V CDR1 and CDR2: LGHNT, FRNRAP. The CDR3 totals 14 residues. CDR3 residues: CASQLAGKTDTQYF. The CDR3 DNA reads TGTGCTAGTCAACTAGCGGGGAAGACAGATACGCAGTATTTT.